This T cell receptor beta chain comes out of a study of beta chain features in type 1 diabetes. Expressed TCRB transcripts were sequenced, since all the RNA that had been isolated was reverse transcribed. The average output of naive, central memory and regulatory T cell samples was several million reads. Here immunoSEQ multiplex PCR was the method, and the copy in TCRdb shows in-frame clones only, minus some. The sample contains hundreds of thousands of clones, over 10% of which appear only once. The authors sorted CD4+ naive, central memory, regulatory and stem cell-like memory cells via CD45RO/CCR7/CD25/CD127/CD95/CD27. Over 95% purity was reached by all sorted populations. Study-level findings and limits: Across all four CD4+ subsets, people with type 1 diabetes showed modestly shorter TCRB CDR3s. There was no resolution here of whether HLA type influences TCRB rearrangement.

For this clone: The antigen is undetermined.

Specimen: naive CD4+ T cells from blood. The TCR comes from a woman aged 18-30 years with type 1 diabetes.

CDR3 sequence reads: CASRSGTDYGYTF. As DNA, the CDR3 is TGCGCCAGCAGATCCGGGACTGACTATGGCTACACCTTC. This rearrangement joins TRBV5-1 to TRBJ1-2, with D perhaps matching TRBD1 (5 bases). CDR1 and CDR2 (germline): SGHRS, YFSETQ. The CDR3 runs to 13 residues. Trimming shortened V by 5 bases and J by 3 bases, and 11 bases separated the two germline ends.